The TCR beta chain described here comes from a study of vaccination effects on CD4 cells after COVID-19. This table comes from immunoSEQ multiplex PCR, and its TCRdb copy is limited to in-frame clones, with some not included. The sample has around 32,000 clones, about 70% seen once. This clone was counted once. The antigen remains undetermined. This CDR3 is built from 13 residues. Germline V gives CDR1 SEHNR, CDR2 FQNEAQ (reference sequence). The V gene end was trimmed by 8 bases and the J gene end by 8 bases; junction bases not matched to a gene: 4. Sequencing in the ViraFEST assay came after antigen-specific CD4+ T cells had been expanded with viral peptide pools, which were used to stimulate PBMC. Having been cultured for less than 13 days, the cells underwent CD4+ T cell isolation. The vaccine given was either BNT162b2 or mRNA-1273, in two doses. With around 10 ug/ml peptides and about 9.2 IU/ml IL-2, roughly 2.1 million PBMC per well were cultured.

The sequence derives from a human donor who received a COVID-19 vaccine. The sequencing used CD4+ T cells from PBMCs cultured with HCoV-229E spike peptides, collected after COVID-19 vaccination. The chain links TRBV7-9 to TRBJ1-6, with 9 nucleotides matching TRBD1. Here the CDR3 reads CASGGQGDSPLHF. The CDR3 DNA reads TGTGCCAGCGGGGGACAGGGAGATTCACCCCTCCACTTT.